The 12 T cell receptor beta chains in this list originate from one sample, sequenced in a study of blood T cell repertoires in COVID-19. Sequenced by immunoSEQ multiplex PCR; TCRdb stores in-frame clones only, minus some. Here the sample spans over 200,000 clones, about four fifths being singletons. The specimen sequenced was PBMCs or T cells enriched from blood (not recorded which). The receptors come from a woman in her 40s who had recovered from COVID-19.

The rearrangement uses TRBV28 and TRBJ2-7, with 8 bases that match TRBD1. The CDR3 spans 15 residues. V lost 2 bases and J lost 0; bases outside the gene matches: 3. Germline V gene lookup returns CDR1 MDHEN and CDR2 SYDVKM. The CDR3 loop reads CASSLITGGSYEQYF. CDR3 bases: TGTGCCAGCAGTTTAATCACAGGGGGCTCCTACGAGCAGTACTTC.

The genes are TRBV6-6 and TRBJ1-1; perhaps TRBD1 as D (5 bases). CDR3 length: 14 residues. Per the germline V gene, CDR1 is MNHNY and CDR2 is SVGAGI (reference sequence). Deletions cut 4 bases from V and 0 bases from J, with 9 bases between. Written as DNA, the CDR3 is TGTGCCAGCAGTTTCCCACAGGTGAACACTGAAGCTTTCTTT. Translating gives CASSFPQVNTEAFF.

This chain uses TRBV12-3 or TRBV12-4 with TRBJ1-2, with D possibly matching TRBD1 (6 bases). Trimming stripped 6 bases from V and 5 bases from J, with 7 bases between. The CDR3 is 11 residues long. The CDR3 reads CASSQGYGYTF. The CDR3 DNA reads as TGTGCCAGCAGCCAGGGGTATGGCTACACCTTC.

This chain joins TRBV5-4 and TRBJ2-1, with D maybe TRBD2 (6 bases). Per germline, CDR1 SGHNT and CDR2 YYREEE (reference sequence). Trimming removed 4 bases at V and 5 bases at J, with 16 bases between. The CDR3 totals 15 residues. The DNA for the CDR3 is TGTGCCAGCAGCCGAGGGACTCCCGGGAACAATGAGCAGTTCTTC. This sequence encodes CASSRGTPGNNEQFF.

V and J are TRBV24-1 and TRBJ1-1, with a weak D call TRBD1 (6 bases). The CDR3 length is 14 residues. The germline gives CDR1 KGHDR, CDR2 SFDVKD. V was clipped by 7 bases and J by 3 bases, with 14 bases between them. The CDR3 DNA sequence: TGTGCCACCAGGAAAACAGGGAGGGACACTGAAGCTTTCTTT. Amino acids: CATRKTGRDTEAFF.

The rearrangement uses TRBV12-3 or TRBV12-4 and TRBJ2-7; tentative D call: TRBD2 (6 bases). The CDR3 contains 13 residues. V dropped 3 bases and J dropped 6 bases, with 12 bases sitting between them. This CDR3 reads CASSLELASEQYV. The CDR3, as DNA: TGTGCCAGCAGTTTGGAACTAGCCTCCGAGCAGTACGTC.

DNA of the CDR3: TGTGCCAGCAGCAGGGGACTGTTGAGCTCCTACGAGCAGTACTTC. As protein: CASSRGLLSSYEQYF. The chain couples TRBV9 to TRBJ2-7; maybe TRBD2 (6 bases). Trimming left V 4 bases short and J 0 bases short, with 14 bases between. This CDR3 has 15 amino acids. Germline V lookup: CDR1 SGDLS, CDR2 YYNGEE.

The chain couples TRBV19 to TRBJ2-5; tentatively, D is TRBD1 (5 bases). The CDR3 contains 13 residues. Deletions cut 8 bases from V and 5 bases from J, with 15 bases between. CDR1 LNHDA and CDR2 SQIVND come from the germline V gene (reference sequence). CDR3 region: CASRPMTEETQYF. CDR3 DNA sequence: TGTGCCAGTCGACCAATGACAGAGGAGACCCAGTACTTC.

This clone was recorded once. The gene calls are TRBV7-8 and TRBJ1-5; 8 bases line up with TRBD1. This CDR3 is built from 16 residues. V lost 3 bases and J lost 7; bases outside the gene matches: 11. CDR1 and CDR2 from the germline V gene are SGHVS and FQNEAQ. The CDR3 bases are TGTGCCAGCAGCTTCCGATTCGACAGGGGAGGGCAGCCCCAGCATTTT. It codes for CASSFRFDRGGQPQHF.

The gene calls are TRBV28 and TRBJ2-1; tentatively, D is TRBD1 (5 bases). Germline CDR1 is MDHEN and CDR2 is SYDVKM. The CDR3 contains 12 residues. V was cut by 7 bases and J by 6 bases, with 10 bases left in between. Here the CDR3 DNA reads TGTGCCAGCAACGCTCAGGGCAATGAGCAGTTCTTC. Translating gives CASNAQGNEQFF.

The DNA for the CDR3 is TGTGCCAGCAGCTTAACAGGGGCCACCAATCAGCCCCAGCATTTT. Its translation is CASSLTGATNQPQHF. The J gene is TRBJ1-5, the V gene TRBV7-2; 7 bases are shared with TRBD1. Germline-derived CDR1 and CDR2 are SGHTA and FQGNSA. Trimming removed 2 bases from V and 3 bases from J; junction bases left unmatched: 4. The CDR3 has 15 amino acids.

About this clone itself: Other DNA sequences from this sample encode an identical CDR3 as well. This chain connects TRBV9 to TRBJ2-1; D not resolved. The CDR3 covers 13 residues. Germline lookup yields CDR1 SGDLS and CDR2 YYNGEE. V was trimmed by 0 bases and J by 4 bases, leaving 5 bases between them. The CDR3 protein is CASSVALYNEQFF. CDR3 nucleotides: TGTGCCAGCAGCGTAGCCTTATACAATGAGCAGTTCTTC.